This T cell receptor (beta chain) is from a study of blood T cell repertoires in COVID-19. Study at large: COVID-19 samples collected from the United States, Italy and Spain covered acute and convalescent phases. The analysed material was cDNA or gDNA that came from T cells, B-cell-depleted T cells, or PBMCs.

TCRdb's table, derived via immunoSEQ multiplex PCR, lists solely in-frame clones and lacks some. Here the sample spans more than 120,000 clones, around nine tenths being singletons. This CDR3 comprises 16 residues. Trimming at V came to 3 bases and at J to 1 base, leaving 7 bases not matched to a gene. Germline V gene lookup returns CDR1 LGHDT and CDR2 YNNKEL (reference sequence). What was sequenced was peripheral blood. The V gene is TRBV3-1 (or the pseudogene TRBV3-2), the J gene TRBJ2-3; 7 bases align to TRBD2. The clonotype was recovered from a woman aged 45-60 years with active or convalescent COVID-19. For the CDR3, the DNA is TGTGCCAGCAGCCACCGACTAGCACCCCGCACAGATACGCAGTATTTT. This sequence encodes CASSHRLAPRTDTQYF.